This T cell receptor (beta chain) was recorded in a study of CD8 T cells in ankylosing spondylitis. TCRdb re-derived calls from the 5' RACE reads in MiXCR, one entry per CDR3 protein. The sample lists around 180,000 distinct CDR3 sequences; around a sixth were seen once. This clonotype was seen at least ten times. The material sequenced was blood, either unsorted or a sorted T cell fraction (not recorded which). This receptor was identified in a male donor aged 10-35 years with ankylosing spondylitis or in good health (not recorded which).

The CDR3 nucleotides are TGCAGCGTTCTGGGACAAGGGGAGACCCAGTACTTC. This gives the protein CSVLGQGETQYF. The J gene is TRBJ2-5, the V gene TRBV29-1, with TRBD1 as a possible D gene (6 bases). Trimming stripped 5 bases from V and 5 bases from J, with 12 bases between. The CDR3 totals 12 residues. CDR1 and CDR2 (germline): SQVTM, ANQGSEA.